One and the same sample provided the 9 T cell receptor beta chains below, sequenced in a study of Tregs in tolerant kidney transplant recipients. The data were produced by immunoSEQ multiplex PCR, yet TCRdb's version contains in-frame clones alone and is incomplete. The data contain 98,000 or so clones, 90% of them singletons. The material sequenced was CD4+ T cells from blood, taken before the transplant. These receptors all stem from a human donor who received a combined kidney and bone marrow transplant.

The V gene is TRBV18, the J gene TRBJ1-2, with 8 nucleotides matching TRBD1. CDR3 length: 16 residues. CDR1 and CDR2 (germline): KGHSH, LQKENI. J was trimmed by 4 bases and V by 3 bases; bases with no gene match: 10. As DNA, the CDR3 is TGTGCCAGCTCACCTAGCGGACAGGGACGTGGCTATGGCTACACCTTC. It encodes CASSPSGQGRGYGYTF.

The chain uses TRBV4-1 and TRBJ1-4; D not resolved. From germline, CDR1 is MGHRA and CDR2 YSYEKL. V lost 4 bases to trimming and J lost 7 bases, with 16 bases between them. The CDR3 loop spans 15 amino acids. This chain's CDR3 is CASSLLLLGSEKLFF. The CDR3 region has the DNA TGCGCCAGCAGCCTACTTTTACTTGGGAGTGAAAAACTGTTTTTT.

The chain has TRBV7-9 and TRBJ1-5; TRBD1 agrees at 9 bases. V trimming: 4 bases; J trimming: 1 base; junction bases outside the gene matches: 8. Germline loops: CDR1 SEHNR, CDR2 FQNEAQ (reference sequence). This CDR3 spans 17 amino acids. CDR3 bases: TGTGCCAGCAGCTCGTGGGGACAGGGTAGGAGCAATCAGCCCCAGCATTTT. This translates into CASSSWGQGRSNQPQHF.

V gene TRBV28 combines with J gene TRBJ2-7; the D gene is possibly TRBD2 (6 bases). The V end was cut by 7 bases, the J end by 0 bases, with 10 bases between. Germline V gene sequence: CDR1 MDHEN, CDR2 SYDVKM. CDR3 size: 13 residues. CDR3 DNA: TGTGCCAGCAATGGGGACTTCTCCTACGAGCAGTACTTC. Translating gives CASNGDFSYEQYF.

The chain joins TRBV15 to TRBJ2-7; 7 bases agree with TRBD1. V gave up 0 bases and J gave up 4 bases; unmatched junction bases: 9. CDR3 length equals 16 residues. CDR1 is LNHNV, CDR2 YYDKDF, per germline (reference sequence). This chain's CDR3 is CATSREAGTASYEQYF. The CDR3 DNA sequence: TGTGCCACCAGCAGAGAAGCCGGGACAGCTAGTTACGAGCAGTACTTC.

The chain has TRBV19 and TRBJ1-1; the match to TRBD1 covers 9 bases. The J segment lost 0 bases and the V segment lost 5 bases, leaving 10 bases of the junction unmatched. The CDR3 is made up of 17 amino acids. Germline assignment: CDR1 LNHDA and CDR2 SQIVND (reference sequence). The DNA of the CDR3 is TGTGCCAGTAGTCCAAACAGGGGGCATCAAATGAACACTGAAGCTTTCTTT. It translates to CASSPNRGHQMNTEAFF.

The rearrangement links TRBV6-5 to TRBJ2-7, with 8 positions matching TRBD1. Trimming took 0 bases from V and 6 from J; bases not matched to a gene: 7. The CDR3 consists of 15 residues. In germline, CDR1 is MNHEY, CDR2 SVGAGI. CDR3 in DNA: TGTGCCAGCAGTTACTCGAGCAGGGGGCTATCCGAGCAGTACTTC. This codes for CASSYSSRGLSEQYF.

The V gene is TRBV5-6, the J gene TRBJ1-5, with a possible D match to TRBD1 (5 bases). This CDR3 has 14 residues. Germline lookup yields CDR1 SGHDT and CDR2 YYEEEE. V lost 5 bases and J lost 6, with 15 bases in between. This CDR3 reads CASSSGGLGQPQHF. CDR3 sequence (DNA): TGTGCCAGCAGTTCGGGGGGGTTAGGTCAGCCCCAGCATTTT.

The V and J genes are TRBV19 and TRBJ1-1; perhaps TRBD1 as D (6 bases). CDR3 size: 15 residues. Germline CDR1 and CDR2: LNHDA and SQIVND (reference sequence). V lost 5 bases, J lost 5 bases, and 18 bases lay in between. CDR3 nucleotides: TGTGCCAGTAGTCCCGGTCGGGGAGGGGGGACTGAAGCTTTCTTT. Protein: CASSPGRGGGTEAFF.